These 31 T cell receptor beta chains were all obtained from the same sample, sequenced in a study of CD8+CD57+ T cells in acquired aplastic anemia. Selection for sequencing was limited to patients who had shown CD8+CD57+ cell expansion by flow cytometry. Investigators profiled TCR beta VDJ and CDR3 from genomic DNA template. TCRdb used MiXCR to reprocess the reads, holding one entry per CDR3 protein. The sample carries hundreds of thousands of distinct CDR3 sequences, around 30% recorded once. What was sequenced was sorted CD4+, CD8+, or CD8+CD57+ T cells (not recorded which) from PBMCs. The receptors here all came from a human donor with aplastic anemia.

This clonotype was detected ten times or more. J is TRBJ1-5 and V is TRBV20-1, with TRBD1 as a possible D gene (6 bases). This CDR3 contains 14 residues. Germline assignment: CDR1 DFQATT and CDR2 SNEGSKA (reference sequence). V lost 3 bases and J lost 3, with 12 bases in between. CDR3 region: CSASGQNYNQPQHF. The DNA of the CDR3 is TGCAGTGCTAGTGGACAGAATTACAATCAGCCCCAGCATTTT.

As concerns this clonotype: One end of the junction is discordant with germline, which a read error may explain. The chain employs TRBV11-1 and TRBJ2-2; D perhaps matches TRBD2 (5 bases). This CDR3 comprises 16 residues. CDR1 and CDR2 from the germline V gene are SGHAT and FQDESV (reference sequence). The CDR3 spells CASSLGAAGNPGELFF. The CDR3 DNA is TGTGCCAGCAGCTTAGGGGCGGCCGGGAACCCCGGGGAGCTGTTTTTT.

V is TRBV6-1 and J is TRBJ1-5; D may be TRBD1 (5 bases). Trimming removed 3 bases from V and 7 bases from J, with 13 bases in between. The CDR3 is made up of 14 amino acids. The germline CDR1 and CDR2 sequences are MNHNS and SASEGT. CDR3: CASSDKHGGQPQHF. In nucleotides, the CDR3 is TGTGCCAGCAGTGACAAGCACGGGGGGCAGCCCCAGCATTTT.

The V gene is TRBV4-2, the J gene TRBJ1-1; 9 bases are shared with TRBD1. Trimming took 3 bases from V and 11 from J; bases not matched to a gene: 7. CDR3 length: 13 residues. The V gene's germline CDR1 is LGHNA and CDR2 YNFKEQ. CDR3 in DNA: TGTGCCAGCAGCCAGGACCGGGACAGGGTTGCTTTCTTT. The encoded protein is CASSQDRDRVAFF.

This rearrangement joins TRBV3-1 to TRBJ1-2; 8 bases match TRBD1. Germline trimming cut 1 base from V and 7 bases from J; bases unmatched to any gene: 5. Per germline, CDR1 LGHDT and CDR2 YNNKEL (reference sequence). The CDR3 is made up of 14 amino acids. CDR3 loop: CASSQVQGAGGYTF. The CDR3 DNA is TGTGCCAGCAGCCAAGTGCAGGGGGCCGGTGGCTACACCTTC.

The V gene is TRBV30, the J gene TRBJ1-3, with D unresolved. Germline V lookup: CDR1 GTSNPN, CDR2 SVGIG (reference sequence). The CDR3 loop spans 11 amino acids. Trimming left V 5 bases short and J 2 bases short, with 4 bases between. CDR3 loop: CAWVTGNTIYF. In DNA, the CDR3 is TGTGCCTGGGTTACTGGAAACACCATATATTTT.

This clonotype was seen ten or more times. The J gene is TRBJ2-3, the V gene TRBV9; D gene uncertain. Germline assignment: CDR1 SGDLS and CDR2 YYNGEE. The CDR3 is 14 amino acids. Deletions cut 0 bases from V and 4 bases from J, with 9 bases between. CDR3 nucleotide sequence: TGTGCCAGCAGCGTAGTTTCATCAGCAGATACGCAGTATTTT. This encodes CASSVVSSADTQYF.

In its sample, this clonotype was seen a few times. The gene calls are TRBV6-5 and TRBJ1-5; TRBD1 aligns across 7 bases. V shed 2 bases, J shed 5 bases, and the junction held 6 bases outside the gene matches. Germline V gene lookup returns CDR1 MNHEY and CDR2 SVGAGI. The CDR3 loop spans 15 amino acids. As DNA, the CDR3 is TGTGCCAGCAGTTACCTTTCCGGGACAGATCAGCCCCAGCATTTT. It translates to CASSYLSGTDQPQHF.

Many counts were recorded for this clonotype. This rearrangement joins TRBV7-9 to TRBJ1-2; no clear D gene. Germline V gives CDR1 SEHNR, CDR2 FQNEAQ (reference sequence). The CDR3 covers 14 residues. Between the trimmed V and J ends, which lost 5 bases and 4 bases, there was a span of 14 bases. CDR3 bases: TGTGCCAGCAGCCCAAGTTTTGCCCTCTATGGCTACACCTTC. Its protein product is CASSPSFALYGYTF.

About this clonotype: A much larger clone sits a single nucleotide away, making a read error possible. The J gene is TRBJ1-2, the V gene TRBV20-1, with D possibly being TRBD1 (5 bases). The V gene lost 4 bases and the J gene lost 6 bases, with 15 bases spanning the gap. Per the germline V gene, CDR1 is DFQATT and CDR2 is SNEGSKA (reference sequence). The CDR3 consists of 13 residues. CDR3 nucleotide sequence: TGCAGTGCTAATCGGGGCCCTCCAAATGGCTACACCTTC. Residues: CSANRGPPNGYTF.

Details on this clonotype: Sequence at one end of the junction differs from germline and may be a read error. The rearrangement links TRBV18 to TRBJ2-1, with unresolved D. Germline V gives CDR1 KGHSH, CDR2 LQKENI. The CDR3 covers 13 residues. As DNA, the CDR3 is TGTGCCAGCCCACCCTACCAGCCCAATGAGCAGTTCTTC. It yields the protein CASPPYQPNEQFF.

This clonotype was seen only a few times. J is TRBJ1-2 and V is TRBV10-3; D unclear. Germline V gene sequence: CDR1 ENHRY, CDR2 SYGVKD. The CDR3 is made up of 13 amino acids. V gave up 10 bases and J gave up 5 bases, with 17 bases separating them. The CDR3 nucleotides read TGTGCCAGCAGCACGACACAAACATATGGCTACACCTTC. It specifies CASSTTQTYGYTF.

Here the CDR3 DNA reads TGTGCCAGCAGCCCATATGGACAGGGAGATGGCTATAATTCACCCCTCCACTTT. This encodes CASSPYGQGDGYNSPLHF. This rearrangement joins TRBV11-2 to TRBJ1-6; 8 bases line up with TRBD1. Germline-derived CDR1 and CDR2 are SGHAT and FQNNGV. Trimming at V came to 5 bases and at J to 3 bases, leaving 12 bases not matched to a gene. The CDR3 sequence is 18 residues long.

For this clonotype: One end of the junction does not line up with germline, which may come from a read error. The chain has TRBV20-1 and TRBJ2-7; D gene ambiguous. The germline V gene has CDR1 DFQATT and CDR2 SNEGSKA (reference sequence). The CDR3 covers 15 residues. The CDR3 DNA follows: TGCAGTGCTAGAGATCGGCGGAAAAACTCCCACGAGCAGTACTTC. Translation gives CSARDRRKNSHEQYF.

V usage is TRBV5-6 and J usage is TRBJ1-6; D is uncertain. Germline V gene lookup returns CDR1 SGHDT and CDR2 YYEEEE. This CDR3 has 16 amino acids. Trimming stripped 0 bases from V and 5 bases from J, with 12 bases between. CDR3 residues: CASSLADPPNNSPLHF. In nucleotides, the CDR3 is TGTGCCAGCAGCTTGGCCGACCCCCCGAATAATTCACCCCTCCACTTT.

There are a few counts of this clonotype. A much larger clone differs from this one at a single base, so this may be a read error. Here the CDR3 DNA reads TGTGCCAGCAGGGACGACATCTCTGGAGACACCATATATTTT. Its protein is CASRDDISGDTIYF. V gene TRBV2 combines with J gene TRBJ1-3, with D unresolved. This CDR3 comprises 14 residues. Germline V gives CDR1 SNHLY, CDR2 FYNNEI. The entire variable domain, with the rest obtained from reference TRBV2 and TRBJ1-3, is as follows: EPEVTQTPSHQVTQMGQEVILRCVPISNHLYFYWYRQILGQKVEFLVSFYNNEISEKSEIFDDQFSVERPDGSNFTLKIRSTKLEDSAMYFCASRDDISGDTIYFGEGSWLTVV.

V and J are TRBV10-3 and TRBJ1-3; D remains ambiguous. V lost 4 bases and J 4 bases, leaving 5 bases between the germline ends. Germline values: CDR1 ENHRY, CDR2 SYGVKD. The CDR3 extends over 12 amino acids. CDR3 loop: CAISAQGNTIYF. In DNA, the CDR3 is TGTGCCATCAGTGCCCAGGGAAACACCATATATTTT.

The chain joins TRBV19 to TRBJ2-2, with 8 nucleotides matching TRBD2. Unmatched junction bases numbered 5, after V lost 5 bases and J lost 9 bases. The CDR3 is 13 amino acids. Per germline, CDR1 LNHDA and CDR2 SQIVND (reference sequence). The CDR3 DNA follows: TGTGCCAGTAGTCGGGAGGGCCCCCGGGAGCTGTTTTTT. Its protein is CASSREGPRELFF.

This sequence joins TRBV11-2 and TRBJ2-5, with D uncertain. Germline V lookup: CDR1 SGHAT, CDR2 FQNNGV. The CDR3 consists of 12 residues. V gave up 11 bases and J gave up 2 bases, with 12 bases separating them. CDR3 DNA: TGTGCCTGGAGTATCCAACAAGAGACCCAGTACTTC. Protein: CAWSIQQETQYF.

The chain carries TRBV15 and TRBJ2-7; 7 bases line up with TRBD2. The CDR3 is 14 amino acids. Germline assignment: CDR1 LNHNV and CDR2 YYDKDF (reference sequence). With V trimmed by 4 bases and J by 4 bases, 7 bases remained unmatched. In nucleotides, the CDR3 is TGTGCCACCAGCATTTCCGGGACTAAGTACGAGCAGTACTTC. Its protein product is CATSISGTKYEQYF.

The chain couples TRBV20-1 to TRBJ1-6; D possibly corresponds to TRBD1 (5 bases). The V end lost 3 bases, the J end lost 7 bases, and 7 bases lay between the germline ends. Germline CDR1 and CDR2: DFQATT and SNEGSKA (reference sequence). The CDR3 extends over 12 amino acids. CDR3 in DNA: TGCAGTGCTAGCAGGGTCAATTCACCCCTCCACTTT. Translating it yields CSASRVNSPLHF.

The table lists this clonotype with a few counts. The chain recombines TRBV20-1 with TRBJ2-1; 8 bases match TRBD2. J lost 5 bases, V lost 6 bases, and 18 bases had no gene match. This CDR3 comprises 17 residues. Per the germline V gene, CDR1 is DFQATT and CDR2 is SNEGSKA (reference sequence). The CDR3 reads CSATLLAGTSLHNEQFF. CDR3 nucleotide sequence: TGCAGTGCCACTCTCCTGGCGGGGACTAGTCTCCACAATGAGCAGTTCTTC.

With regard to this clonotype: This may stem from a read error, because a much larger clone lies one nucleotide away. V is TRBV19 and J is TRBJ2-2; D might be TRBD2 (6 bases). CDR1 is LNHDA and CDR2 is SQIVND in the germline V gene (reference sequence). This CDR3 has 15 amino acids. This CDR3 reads CASTSTGERTGEPFF. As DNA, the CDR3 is TGTGCCAGTACCTCAACGGGAGAGCGAACCGGGGAGCCGTTTTTT. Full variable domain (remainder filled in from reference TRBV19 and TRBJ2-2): DGGITQSPKYLFRKEGQNVTLSCEQNLNHDAMYWYRQDPGQGLRLIYYSQIVNDFQKGDIAEGYSVSREKKESFPLTVTSAQKNPTAFYLCASTSTGERTGEPFFGEGSRLTVL.

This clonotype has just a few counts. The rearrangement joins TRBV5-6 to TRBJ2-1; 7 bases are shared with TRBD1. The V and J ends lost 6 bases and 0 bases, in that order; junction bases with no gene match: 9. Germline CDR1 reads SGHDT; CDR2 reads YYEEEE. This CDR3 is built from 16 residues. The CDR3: CASKRDSQTSYNEQFF. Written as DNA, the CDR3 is TGTGCCAGCAAACGGGACAGCCAGACCTCCTACAATGAGCAGTTCTTC.

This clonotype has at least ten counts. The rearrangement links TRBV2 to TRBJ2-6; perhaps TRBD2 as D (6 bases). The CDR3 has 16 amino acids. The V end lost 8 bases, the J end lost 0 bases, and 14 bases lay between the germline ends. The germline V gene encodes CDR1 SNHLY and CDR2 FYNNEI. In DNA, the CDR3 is TGTGCCAGCCGGCGGGACCTCGGCTCTGGGGCCAACGTCCTGACTTTC. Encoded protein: CASRRDLGSGANVLTF.

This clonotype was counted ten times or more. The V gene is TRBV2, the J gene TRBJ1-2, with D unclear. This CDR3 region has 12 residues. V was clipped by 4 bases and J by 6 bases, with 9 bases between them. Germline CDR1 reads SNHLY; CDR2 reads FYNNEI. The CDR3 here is CASSVAVDGYTF. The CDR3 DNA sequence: TGTGCCAGCAGTGTCGCCGTGGATGGCTACACCTTC.

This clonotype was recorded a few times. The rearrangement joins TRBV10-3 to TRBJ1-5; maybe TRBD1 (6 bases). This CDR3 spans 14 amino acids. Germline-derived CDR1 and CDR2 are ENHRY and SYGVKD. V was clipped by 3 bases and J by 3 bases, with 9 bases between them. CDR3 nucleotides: TGTGCCATCAGTGACGGGGGCAACAATCAGCCCCAGCATTTT. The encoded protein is CAISDGGNNQPQHF.

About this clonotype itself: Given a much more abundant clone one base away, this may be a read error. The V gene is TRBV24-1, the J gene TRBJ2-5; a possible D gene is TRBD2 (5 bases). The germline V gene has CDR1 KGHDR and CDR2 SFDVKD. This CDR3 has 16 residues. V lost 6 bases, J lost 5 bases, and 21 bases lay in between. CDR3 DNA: TGTGCCACCAGTCCACTCGAGGGCAGCTTTGGGGAGACCCAGTACTTC. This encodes CATSPLEGSFGETQYF.

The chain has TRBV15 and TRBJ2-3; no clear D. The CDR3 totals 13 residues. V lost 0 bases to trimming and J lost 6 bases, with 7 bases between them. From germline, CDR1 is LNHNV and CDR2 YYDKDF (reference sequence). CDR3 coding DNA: TGTGCCACCAGCAGAGATCATTTGGATACGCAGTATTTT. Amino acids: CATSRDHLDTQYF.

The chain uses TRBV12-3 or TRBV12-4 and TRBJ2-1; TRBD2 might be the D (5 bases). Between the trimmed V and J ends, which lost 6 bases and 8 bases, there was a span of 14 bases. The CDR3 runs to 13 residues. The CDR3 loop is CASRPFGSDEQFF. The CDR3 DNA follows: TGTGCCAGCAGGCCATTCGGTAGCGATGAGCAGTTCTTC.

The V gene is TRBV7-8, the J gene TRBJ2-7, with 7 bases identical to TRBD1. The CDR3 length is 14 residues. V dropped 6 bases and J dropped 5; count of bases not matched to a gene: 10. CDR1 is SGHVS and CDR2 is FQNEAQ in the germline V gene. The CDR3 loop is CASSYGTGAHEQYF. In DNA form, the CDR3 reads TGTGCCAGCAGTTATGGTACAGGGGCCCACGAGCAGTACTTC.